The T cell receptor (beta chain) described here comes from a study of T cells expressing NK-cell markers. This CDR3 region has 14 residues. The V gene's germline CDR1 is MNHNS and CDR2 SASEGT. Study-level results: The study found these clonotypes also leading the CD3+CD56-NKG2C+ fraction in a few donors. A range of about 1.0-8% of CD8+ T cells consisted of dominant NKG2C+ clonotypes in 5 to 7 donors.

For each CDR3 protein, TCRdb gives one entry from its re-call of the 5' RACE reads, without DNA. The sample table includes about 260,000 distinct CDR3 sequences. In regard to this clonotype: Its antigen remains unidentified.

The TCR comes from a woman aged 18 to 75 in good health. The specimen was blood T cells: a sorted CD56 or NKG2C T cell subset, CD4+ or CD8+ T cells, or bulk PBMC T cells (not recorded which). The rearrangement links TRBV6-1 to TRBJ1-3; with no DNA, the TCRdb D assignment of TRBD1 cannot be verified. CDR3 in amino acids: CAGRKQGTGNTIYF.